Listed here is a single TCR beta chain. The antigen remains unidentified. The entry originates in a study of shared clonotypes between healthy human individuals. Deletions cut 6 bases from V and 3 bases from J, with 18 bases between. The CDR3 covers 15 residues. The germline CDR1 and CDR2 sequences are MNHNS and SASEGT. Selected positively for CCR7 and CD45RO-negative, naive CD8 cells excluded terminally differentiated effector memory CD45RA+ cells. TCRdb keeps only in-frame clones here, not all; method: immunoSEQ multiplex PCR. The table lists about 680,000 clones, 90% to 95% of them singletons. Study conclusions and caveats: The four-donor shared clonotypes exceeded non-shared clonotypes in generation probability, with non-shared ones scoring lower.

Sequenced: naive CD8+ T cells sorted from blood. This rearrangement joins TRBV6-1 to TRBJ2-7; D assignment may be TRBD1 or TRBD2 (5 bases each). This receptor was obtained from a man younger than 45 in good health. The CDR3 here is CASRLEIGAFYEQYF. The DNA for the CDR3 is TGTGCCAGCAGACTAGAGATAGGGGCATTCTACGAGCAGTACTTC.